This T cell receptor (beta chain) was identified in a study of molecular identifiers for immune sequencing clone quantification. Bulk TCR libraries were made with methods that had been previously described and with listed TCR primers. TCRdb called the PCR reads again in MiXCR, with one record for every CDR3 protein. The sample lists hundreds of thousands of distinct CDR3 sequences, roughly 23% occurring once. CDR1 is MNHNY, CDR2 SVGAGI, per germline (reference sequence). CDR3 length: 13 residues. Between the trimmed V and J ends, which lost 6 bases and 5 bases, there was a span of 11 bases. This clonotype came up many times.

Sequencing was performed on naive CD8+ T cells from blood, with Jurkat cell RNA spiked in. The sample's subset: FACS-sorted CD8+CD4-CCR7+CD45RA+ naive T cells. The sequence was obtained from a human donor in good health. Some libraries in this study had Jurkat cell RNA spiked in. The chain combines TRBV6-6 with TRBJ1-5, with D unresolved. The CDR3: CASSHGGDQPQHF. The CDR3 nucleotides read TGTGCCAGCAGCCACGGAGGAGATCAGCCCCAGCATTTT.